The 22 T cell receptor beta chains below were found in one sample sequenced in a study of T cell repertoires in cytomegalovirus infection. TCRdb recomputed calls from the reads with MiXCR, one row per CDR3 protein. The table has roughly 150,000 distinct CDR3 sequences, about 20% seen once. Material: PBMCs. The receptors here all came from a human donor in good health (CMV status not recorded). Some clones in this sample may be carry-over from other donors' samples.

This clonotype was detected ten times or more. This sequence joins TRBV7-9 and TRBJ2-7; no definite D call. Germline loops: CDR1 SEHNR, CDR2 FQNEAQ (reference sequence). V shed 4 bases and J shed 2 bases, with 12 bases lying between them. The CDR3 has 14 amino acids. The CDR3 here is CASSSRTKPYEQYF. The CDR3, as DNA: TGTGCCAGCAGCTCCCGGACCAAGCCCTACGAGCAGTACTTC.

The V gene is TRBV5-5, the J gene TRBJ2-1; the match to TRBD2 covers 10 bases. CDR3 length equals 17 residues. The ends lost 0 bases at V and 5 bases at J; junction bases unmatched: 8. Germline V gene data show CDR1 as SGHKS and CDR2 as YYEKEE (reference sequence). The CDR3, as DNA: TGTGCCAGCAGCTTGGCGGCTAGCGGGAGTTTGGACAATGAGCAGTTCTTC. Translated, it gives CASSLAASGSLDNEQFF.

This clonotype was counted between two and nine times. The rearrangement links TRBV29-1 to TRBJ2-3; D ambiguous. Trimming took off 5 bases at V and 0 bases at J, with 9 bases between the two ends. From germline, CDR1 is SQVTM and CDR2 ANQGSEA. This CDR3 has 13 residues. The CDR3 coding sequence is TGCAGCGTTCCCGGGCACAGCACAGATACGCAGTATTTT. This translates into CSVPGHSTDTQYF.

The sample holds many counts of this clonotype. The genes are TRBV28 and TRBJ1-3, with 12 nucleotides matching TRBD1. Germline V lookup: CDR1 MDHEN, CDR2 SYDVKM. This CDR3 is 18 amino acids long. The V segment lost 5 bases and the J segment 0 bases; nucleotides outside the gene matches: 8. CDR3 in DNA: TGTGCCAGCAGTCGGGACAGGGGGCCTAAGAGCTCTGGAAACACCATATATTTT. It encodes CASSRDRGPKSSGNTIYF.

This chain connects TRBV28 to TRBJ2-3, with D unclear. V lost 3 bases and J lost 5, with 12 bases in between. The germline gives CDR1 MDHEN, CDR2 SYDVKM. The CDR3 runs 14 residues. CDR3 residues: CASSFPPEEDTQYF. CDR3 DNA sequence: TGTGCCAGCAGTTTTCCCCCCGAGGAAGATACGCAGTATTTT.

In its sample, this clonotype was seen once. The rearrangement links TRBV7-4 to TRBJ2-3, with D possibly matching TRBD2 (5 bases). The V and J ends lost 1 base and 6 bases respectively, with 11 bases between them. Germline CDR1 SGHVT, CDR2 SQSDAQ. This CDR3 comprises 14 residues. CDR3 coding DNA: TGTGCCAGCAGCTTAGTGGACGGGATCGATACGCAGTATTTT. Translation: CASSLVDGIDTQYF.

The V gene is TRBV28, the J gene TRBJ2-1, with a weak D call TRBD2 (6 bases). Trimming took 7 bases from V and 10 from J, leaving 23 bases between them. The CDR3 is 15 residues long. Germline V lookup: CDR1 MDHEN, CDR2 SYDVKM. In nucleotides, the CDR3 is TGTGCCAGCACCTCTCTGCGGGGCGGTTCGGAGGAGCAGTTCTTC. Translated, it gives CASTSLRGGSEEQFF.

This clonotype was found a few times. The chain recombines TRBV20-1 with TRBJ1-2; 9 bases match TRBD1. Looked up from germline, CDR1 is DFQATT and CDR2 is SNEGSKA (reference sequence). The J segment lost 8 bases and the V segment lost 3 bases, leaving 10 bases of the junction unmatched. The CDR3 has 14 residues. CDR3 protein: CSARGQGLLIGYTF. Written as DNA, the CDR3 is TGCAGTGCTAGGGGACAGGGACTCCTAATAGGCTACACCTTC.

The J gene is TRBJ1-3, the V gene TRBV11-2; the match to TRBD1 covers 8 bases. Germline V lookup: CDR1 SGHAT, CDR2 FQNNGV. The CDR3 is 15 amino acids. The J segment lost 3 bases and the V segment lost 5 bases, leaving 6 bases of the junction unmatched. The CDR3 reads CASSPQGAYGNTIYF. In nucleotides, the CDR3 is TGTGCCAGCAGCCCTCAGGGGGCTTATGGAAACACCATATATTTT.

The table lists this clonotype with many counts. In DNA form, the CDR3 reads TGTGCCAGCAGCCCGCAGTCTGCCAAAAACATTCAGTACTTC. Translating it yields CASSPQSAKNIQYF. V gene TRBV28 combines with J gene TRBJ2-4, with no clear D. The CDR3 runs 14 residues. V was cut by 6 bases and J by 1 base, with 10 bases left in between. Germline loops: CDR1 MDHEN, CDR2 SYDVKM. Based on the CDR3 plus reference TRBV28 and TRBJ2-4, the full variable domain is DVKVTQSSRYLVKRTGEKVFLECVQDMDHENMFWYRQDPGLGLRLIYFSYDVKMKEKGDIPEGYSVSREKKERFSLILESASTNQTSMYLCASSPQSAKNIQYFGAGTRLSVL.

The rearrangement joins TRBV10-3 to TRBJ1-1; no definite D call. Germline CDR1 is ENHRY and CDR2 is SYGVKD. Trimming removed 0 bases from V and 7 bases from J, with 12 bases in between. CDR3 length: 14 residues. The chain's CDR3 is CAISESPGSVEAFF. Here the CDR3 DNA reads TGTGCCATCAGTGAGTCACCGGGGAGTGTTGAAGCTTTCTTT.

CDR3: CASSLAGDWHF. Here the CDR3 DNA reads TGTGCCAGCAGTTTAGCGGGGGATTGGCATTTT. The chain carries TRBV12-3 or TRBV12-4 and TRBJ1-5; the D gene is possibly TRBD1 (5 bases). The CDR3 is made up of 11 amino acids. V gave up 0 bases and J gave up 15 bases, with 9 bases separating them.

This clonotype has more than one count but fewer than ten. The chain combines TRBV6-1 with TRBJ1-1, with 7 bases aligning to TRBD1. The V and J ends lost 6 bases and 5 bases, in that order; junction bases with no gene match: 6. CDR1 is MNHNS and CDR2 is SASEGT in the germline V gene. This CDR3 has 13 amino acids. As DNA, the CDR3 is TGTGCCAGCAGCCGGACAGGAGAAACTGAAGCTTTCTTT. It encodes CASSRTGETEAFF.

This clonotype was observed many times. The gene calls are TRBV7-3 and TRBJ2-1; D gene ambiguous. V was shortened by 3 bases and J by 9 bases, with 12 bases between the two germline ends. The CDR3 has 13 amino acids. Germline CDR1 reads SGHTA; CDR2 reads FQGTGA. Here the CDR3 DNA reads TGTGCCAGCAGCTTCACCGTTGCCGGTGAGCAGTTCTTC. It encodes CASSFTVAGEQFF.

CDR3 amino acids: CASSLGRRDTQYF. The CDR3 bases are TGTGCCAGCAGCCTAGGACGGAGAGATACGCAGTATTTT. J is TRBJ2-3 and V is TRBV7-2; D ambiguous. With 5 bases removed from V and 5 bases from J, the gap between germline ends came to 11 bases. The CDR3 has 13 residues. From germline, CDR1 is SGHTA and CDR2 FQGNSA.

The chain links TRBV20-1 to TRBJ2-4; D is uncertain. This CDR3 is built from 11 residues. With 0 bases removed from V and 12 bases from J, the gap between germline ends came to 9 bases. Germline CDR1 reads DFQATT; CDR2 reads SNEGSKA (reference sequence). This CDR3 reads CSAREGLTQYF. CDR3 bases: TGCAGTGCTAGAGAGGGTCTTACTCAGTACTTC.

This sequence joins TRBV7-9 and TRBJ2-3; D is perhaps TRBD1 or TRBD2 (5 bases each). The CDR3 covers 16 residues. The V gene lost 4 bases and the J gene lost 0 bases, with 14 bases spanning the gap. Germline V CDR1 and CDR2: SEHNR, FQNEAQ (reference sequence). The chain's CDR3 is CASSWGSLTSTDTQYF. The CDR3 DNA sequence: TGTGCCAGCAGCTGGGGGAGCCTTACTAGCACAGATACGCAGTATTTT.

The table lists this clonotype with many counts. The chain is built from TRBV7-9 and TRBJ2-3; D might be TRBD1 (6 bases). Germline V gene lookup returns CDR1 SEHNR and CDR2 FQNEAQ (reference sequence). This CDR3 contains 14 residues. V lost 3 bases and J lost 4, with 11 bases in between. Here the CDR3 reads CASSLETGADTQYF. The CDR3 bases are TGTGCCAGCAGCTTGGAGACAGGAGCAGATACGCAGTATTTT.

This clonotype showed up just a few times. V usage is TRBV28 and J usage is TRBJ1-5; D is undetermined. Trimming took 8 bases from V and 1 from J, leaving 12 bases between them. The CDR3 is 14 residues long. CDR1 is MDHEN and CDR2 is SYDVKM in the germline V gene. CDR3 coding DNA: TGTGCCAGCGGGTCCGCCGGCAGCAATCAGCCCCAGCATTTT. Its protein is CASGSAGSNQPQHF.

This clonotype has only a few counts. This chain uses TRBV20-1 with TRBJ2-2; 11 bases match TRBD2. Germline values: CDR1 DFQATT, CDR2 SNEGSKA (reference sequence). The trim removed 4 bases at V and 5 bases at J, leaving 6 bases unmatched. The CDR3 runs to 15 residues. The CDR3 DNA sequence: TGCAGTGCTACGACTAGCGGGACGGGTACCGGGGAGCTGTTTTTT. It yields the protein CSATTSGTGTGELFF.

The chain couples TRBV6-6 to TRBJ2-7; no clear D. This CDR3 comprises 15 residues. V lost 5 bases and J 3 bases, leaving 17 bases between the germline ends. CDR1 MNHNY and CDR2 SVGAGI come from the germline V gene (reference sequence). CDR3 DNA sequence: TGTGCCAGCAGTCAGAGGTCGCGCTCGGACTACGAGCAGTACTTC. Translation gives CASSQRSRSDYEQYF.

V gene TRBV2 combines with J gene TRBJ1-4, with D hard to call. Germline CDR1 and CDR2: SNHLY and FYNNEI. The CDR3 runs 13 residues. V dropped 7 bases and J dropped 4 bases, with 10 bases sitting between them. CDR3 nucleotides: TGTGCCAGCATCTCTATTATTAATGAAAAACTGTTTTTT. Its protein product is CASISIINEKLFF.